These T cell receptor beta chains were read from a single sample in a study of blood T cell repertoires in COVID-19. The protocol was immunoSEQ multiplex PCR, while the TCRdb copy is restricted to in-frame clones and leaves out a portion. The sample contains about 250,000 clones, around 88% of which appear only once. Sequences were obtained from peripheral blood. These receptor sequences come from a man older than 75 with acute or convalescent COVID-19. CDR3s include the opening cysteine and the closing phenylalanine or tryptophan. Fields, in order: V gene, D gene, J gene, CDR3 protein, CDR3 DNA. D genes are given only for firm matches.

V gene: TRBV25-1
D gene: TRBD2
J gene: TRBJ2-5
CDR3 protein: CASSEFGGAGETQYF
CDR3 DNA: TGTGCCAGCAGTGAATTCGGGGGGGCCGGGGAGACCCAGTACTTC

V gene: TRBV5-4
D gene: TRBD1
J gene: TRBJ2-6
CDR3 protein: CAHYRGSSGANVLTF
CDR3 DNA: TGTGCTCATTACAGGGGGAGCTCTGGGGCCAACGTCCTGACTTTC

V gene: TRBV3-1/TRBV3-2
D gene: TRBD2
J gene: TRBJ2-2
CDR3 protein: CASSHERGSGGVNTGELFF
CDR3 DNA: TGTGCCAGCAGCCATGAAAGGGGTAGCGGGGGGGTGAACACCGGGGAGCTGTTTTTT

V gene: TRBV15
D gene: TRBD1
J gene: TRBJ1-2
CDR3 protein: CATSSEGAGYYGYTF
CDR3 DNA: TGTGCCACCAGCAGTGAGGGGGCAGGGTACTATGGCTACACCTTC

V gene: TRBV6-2/TRBV6-3
D gene: -
J gene: TRBJ1-1
CDR3 protein: CASSPGRMNTEAFF
CDR3 DNA: TGTGCCAGCAGCCCGGGGCGGATGAACACTGAAGCTTTCTTT

V gene: TRBV7-2
D gene: -
J gene: TRBJ2-1
CDR3 protein: CASSVDVRSYNEQFF
CDR3 DNA: TGTGCCAGCAGTGTAGATGTACGGTCCTACAATGAGCAGTTCTTC

V gene: TRBV6-5
D gene: -
J gene: TRBJ2-7
CDR3 protein: CASSPQTGPYEQYF
CDR3 DNA: TGTGCCAGCAGTCCCCAGACAGGACCCTACGAGCAGTACTTC

V gene: TRBV18
D gene: TRBD2
J gene: TRBJ2-3
CDR3 protein: CASSPRTSGRTDTQYF
CDR3 DNA: TGTGCCAGCTCACCCAGGACTAGCGGGAGAACAGATACGCAGTATTTT

V gene: TRBV28
D gene: -
J gene: TRBJ1-3
CDR3 protein: CATVAFSGNTIYF
CDR3 DNA: TGTGCCACGGTCGCCTTCTCTGGAAACACCATATATTTT

V gene: TRBV5-3
D gene: TRBD1
J gene: TRBJ2-1
CDR3 protein: CARSFTRTGAYNEQFF
CDR3 DNA: TGTGCCAGAAGCTTCACGAGAACAGGGGCATACAATGAGCAGTTCTTC

V gene: TRBV7-2
D gene: TRBD2
J gene: TRBJ2-3
CDR3 protein: CASSLVSTSGGGDTQYF
CDR3 DNA: TGTGCCAGCAGCTTAGTTTCGACTAGCGGGGGAGGAGATACGCAGTATTTT

V gene: TRBV3-1/TRBV3-2
D gene: -
J gene: TRBJ2-2
CDR3 protein: CASSQDSGELFF
CDR3 DNA: TGTGCCAGCAGCCAAGATAGCGGGGAGCTGTTTTTT

V gene: TRBV12-3/TRBV12-4
D gene: -
J gene: TRBJ1-4
CDR3 protein: CASSLASGEKLFF
CDR3 DNA: TGTGCCAGCAGTTTAGCGTCGGGTGAAAAACTGTTTTTT

V gene: TRBV11-1
D gene: -
J gene: TRBJ2-3
CDR3 protein: CASNDGGLPSLGTQYF
CDR3 DNA: TGTGCCAGCAATGACGGTGGGCTACCCTCACTTGGTACGCAGTATTTT

V gene: TRBV20-1
D gene: TRBD1
J gene: TRBJ1-1
CDR3 protein: CSALSQGGAFF
CDR3 DNA: TGCAGTGCTTTATCCCAGGGGGGAGCTTTCTTT

V gene: TRBV18
D gene: -
J gene: TRBJ1-1
CDR3 protein: CASSPYKGGRTEAFF
CDR3 DNA: TGTGCCAGCTCACCATATAAGGGGGGGAGGACTGAAGCTTTCTTT

V gene: TRBV18
D gene: TRBD1
J gene: TRBJ2-2
CDR3 protein: CASSPSSGQDTGELFF
CDR3 DNA: TGTGCCAGCTCACCCAGTAGTGGACAGGACACCGGGGAGCTGTTTTTT

V gene: TRBV4-1
D gene: TRBD1
J gene: TRBJ2-7
CDR3 protein: CASSPRQGASEQYF
CDR3 DNA: TGCGCCAGCAGCCCAAGACAGGGGGCTAGCGAGCAGTACTTC

V gene: TRBV7-9
D gene: -
J gene: TRBJ1-3
CDR3 protein: CASSPSGGATSGNTIYF
CDR3 DNA: TGTGCCAGCAGCCCCAGCGGCGGAGCCACCTCTGGAAACACCATATATTTT

V gene: TRBV7-3
D gene: -
J gene: TRBJ2-7
CDR3 protein: CASSLSLSGEQYF
CDR3 DNA: TGTGCCAGCAGCTTATCGCTCTCCGGGGAGCAGTACTTC

V gene: TRBV28
D gene: -
J gene: TRBJ2-2
CDR3 protein: CASFRVTGELFF
CDR3 DNA: TGTGCCAGCTTCAGGGTCACCGGGGAGCTGTTTTTT

V gene: TRBV7-2
D gene: -
J gene: TRBJ1-4
CDR3 protein: CASSLNPATNEKLFF
CDR3 DNA: TGTGCCAGCAGCTTAAATCCCGCAACTAATGAAAAACTGTTTTTT

V gene: TRBV18
D gene: -
J gene: TRBJ2-2
CDR3 protein: CASSPRLDKLGDTGELFF
CDR3 DNA: TGTGCCAGCTCACCAAGGTTGGACAAATTAGGAGACACCGGGGAGCTGTTTTTT

V gene: TRBV2
D gene: TRBD1
J gene: TRBJ2-6
CDR3 protein: CASNQGAAGANVLTF
CDR3 DNA: TGTGCCAGCAACCAGGGGGCGGCTGGGGCCAACGTCCTGACTTTC

V gene: TRBV5-1
D gene: TRBD2
J gene: TRBJ2-5
CDR3 protein: CASSPSLAVQETQYF
CDR3 DNA: TGCGCCAGCAGCCCTAGCCTAGCGGTCCAAGAGACCCAGTACTTC

V gene: TRBV19
D gene: -
J gene: TRBJ2-7
CDR3 protein: CASSIWAAGNTHEQYF
CDR3 DNA: TGTGCCAGTAGTATATGGGCGGCAGGGAACACCCACGAGCAGTACTTC

V gene: TRBV24-1
D gene: TRBD1
J gene: TRBJ2-7
CDR3 protein: CATSDHGQGIYEQYF
CDR3 DNA: TGTGCCACCAGTGACCATGGACAGGGAATCTACGAGCAGTACTTC